Detailed here is one TCR beta chain. What antigen it recognizes has not been identified. For this chain, trimming is 6 bases at the V end and 5 bases at the J end, and the number of junction bases without a gene match is 6. The germline V gene specifies SGHTA as CDR1 and FQGNSA as CDR2. CDR3 length: 15 amino acids, cysteine to phenylalanine. The CDR3 DNA has 45 bases and is translated from base 1. This sample is drawn from a study of cytomegalovirus exposure and HLA in healthy donors (dated 2017 in TCRdb). Background for the entire study: In an earlier analysis of 587 of the donors, 276 Gb of sequence data and approximately 120 million unique TCR beta sequences from approximately 180 million T cells were reported. Approximately 300 gigabases of sequencing data and tens of millions of unique TCR sequences were included in an early release covering about 700 HLA-typed donors. The genetic ancestry cluster associated with self-reported Caucasian donors included 81% of the approximately 430 genotyped donors. The aim of the study was to test whether cataloging public T cell receptors could identify signatures of past pathogen exposure. Using immunosequencing, the study profiled T cell repertoires from 666 subjects and related those repertoires to cytomegalovirus serostatus. In addition to the first cohort of around 670 subjects, a separate validation cohort of approximately 120 different subjects was used. To predict cytomegalovirus infection status, the study brought together high-throughput TCR immunosequencing, statistical association of individual TCRs with disease status, and machine learning. To study patterns of TCR occurrence, a later analysis re-analyzed previously published TCR beta repertoires from several hundred donors and added high-resolution HLA genotyping. Rather than using new phenotypic data, the later analysis identified candidate immune exposures from TCR beta sequences and from how often those sequences occurred across donors. In an earlier analysis of about 590 of the donors, high-throughput TCR beta sequencing was used to judge whether each TCR beta V gene segment behaved as functional or pseudogenic. Donor age, sex, ethnicity and CMV serostatus were collected together with the repertoire data. Genome-wide SNP genotypes for about 65% of the 666 donors were used in a later genetic analysis, which treated that subset as a discovery cohort. All discovery cohort repertoires had been generated using a single sequencing platform. HLA typing included class I and class II loci at four-digit resolution. The number of donors typed differed by locus, with 629-630 for A, B, C, DRB1 and DQB1, about 500 for DQA1, 600 to 610 for DPA1, and under 490 for DPB1. A handful of DR-DQ haplotypes were handled as single units for association and clustering because linkage in the cohort was strong. Among about 400 genotyped donors of the cohort, an average of roughly 230,000 unique TCR beta nucleotide sequences was sequenced per donor, of which about 18% were non-productive.

The cohort was made up of 500 to 850 healthy bone marrow donors. At the time of sampling, all cohort members were nominally healthy, though unrecorded immune exposures were likely present. The donor tested CMV seronegative, placing the donor among the 350 or so seronegative members of the cohort. Each donor provided a peripheral blood sample, and peripheral blood mononuclear cells were used for TCR beta sequencing. The Qiagen DNeasy Blood Extraction Kit was used to extract genomic DNA from the blood cell samples. Overall study outcomes, separate from this receptor: The study listed 150 to 200 TCR beta chains as associated with cytomegalovirus. Roughly uniform sequencing depth across donors was assumed in presence/absence analyses, although this assumption may not hold. According to a later genetic analysis, donors in an Asian-associated ancestry cluster had fewer N-insertions in productive TCRs than the approximately 700-donor mean. Linkage disequilibrium might explain the correlated functional status among segregating V segments, but an unknown experimental factor could not be ruled out. Because HLA typing was unavailable for some donors at each locus, only the typed subset was used in association tests. This cohort had only TCR beta chains sequenced, and the lack of alpha or paired-chain data limited which features could be detected. A later analysis reported that several top co-occurrence clusters appeared linked to parvovirus B19, influenza, CMV and Epstein-Barr virus. Most TCR sequences were seen in very few donors, while some public TCRs were found in many individuals. A later analysis found that TCR association rates varied across HLA loci, with DRB1 alleles showing the most associated TCRs and HLA-C alleles the fewest. An association between a missense DCLRE1C variant and V-gene and J-gene trimming of TCR beta chains was found in a later genetic analysis and replicated in an independent cohort. The only immune exposure information available for the cohort was CMV serostatus. Most CMV-associated TCR beta chains appeared to be HLA-restricted in a later analysis, and the HLA associations seemed to be driven largely by CMV exposure. In an earlier analysis of about 600 of the donors, most TCR beta V segments appeared in productive rearrangements about 87% or about 30% of the time, broadly matching IMGT annotations. At a false discovery rate of 0.05, a later analysis linked fewer than 20,000 TCR beta sequences to specific HLA alleles. The authors suggested that the approach could potentially be extended to other disease states and immunological phenotypes. In a later analysis, HLA-associated TCR beta chains were found to be more clonally expanded and to have lower generation probabilities than equally common non-associated chains. Because counts were too low, about 15 rarely observed V segments, including chromosome 9 orphons, were left out of the earlier analysis of a few hundred of the donors. A cluster of highly shared sequence variants was judged likely to be a technical artifact of the sequencing pipeline. Cytomegalovirus status was reported to be diagnosed by the classifier with high specificity and sensitivity in both the original and validation cohorts. A further reported finding was that TCR beta sequences accurately predicted the HLA-A and HLA-B alleles for most subjects in the first cohort. Because the 87-base-pair reads could not distinguish some IMGT-functional V segments, including TRBV6-2 and TRBV6-3, those segments were excluded. When HLA alleles, especially DR and DQ, strongly co-occurred, TCR associations were difficult to assign to individual alleles. In vitro tests confirmed that a few of the cytomegalovirus-associated TCR beta chains recognize cytomegalovirus antigens.

Library construction relied on the immunoSEQ multiplex PCR assay. A mixture of 60 forward primers for TCR Vbeta segments and 13 reverse primers for TCR Jbeta segments was used in the multiplex PCR. Amplification of the CDR3 region of rearranged TCR beta genes was performed with a multiplex PCR assay on genomic DNA. Amplified TCR beta libraries were sequenced as 87-base-pair reads on the Illumina HiSeq System. Turning to the authors' computational methods: Across the 670 or so repertoires, a later analysis counted approximately 83 million unique TCR beta chains, roughly 11 million of which were shared by at least two donors. A nearest-neighbor algorithm error-corrected the raw reads and collapsed the reads into unique sequences, merging closely related sequences to remove PCR and sequencing errors. CDR3 sequences were aligned to IMGT reference sequences to assign V, D and J gene segments. Each retained sequence needed at least a six-nucleotide match to both a V gene segment and a J gene segment. Rearrangements were classified as productive when the CDR3 lacked stop codons and remained in frame with V and J, and all other rearrangements were classified as non-productive. Following IMGT convention, CDR3 was defined as the stretch from the second conserved V-encoded cysteine up to the conserved J-encoded phenylalanine. Sequences without an unambiguous match to a single V gene segment were excluded from the earlier analysis of 500 to 700 of the donors. In an earlier analysis of roughly 500 of the donors, V segments were called functional above 56.7% productive rearrangements and were called segregating when the between-donor standard deviation exceeded 5%. To diagnose cytomegalovirus status from the catalog of TCR beta chain sequences, a statistical classification framework was built. In a later analysis, V and J genes were assigned by comparing TCR nucleotide sequences against IMGT/GENE-DB human TR gene sequences. The TCRdist pipeline was used in a later analysis to assign CDR3 sequences and most-parsimonious VDJ recombination scenarios. In a later analysis, each TCR beta chain was defined by its CDR3 amino acid sequence together with its V-gene family, and reads lacking a unique V-gene family were excluded. To address suspected cross-contamination and a sequencing artifact, a later analysis removed approximately 590 highly shared, low-generation-probability nucleotide sequences. For each public chain, a later analysis derived a clonal expansion index from normalized ranks of inferred template counts within each repertoire. A later analysis computed generation probabilities with a VDJ recombination model fitted to out-of-frame rearrangements, and checked the results against IGoR. Hypergeometric tests were used in a later analysis to score TCR-TCR, TCR-HLA and TCR-CMV co-occurrence, with a repertoire-size bias correction applied to the TCR pairs. In a later analysis, false discovery rates were estimated by permuting HLA or CMV assignments 20 times. In a later analysis, co-occurring TCRs were grouped with DBSCAN, and TCRdist sequence similarity was added when clustering was performed within HLA-allele-positive subsets. Repertoires with fewer than 30,000 or more than 120,000 public chains were left out of co-occurrence clustering, as were roughly five repertoires with anomalous nucleotide sharing. Entries here come from immuneACCESS through TCRdb and include only in-frame sequences with V and J called. Some clones fail to appear in such tables; in the studies checked, an unresolved V gene covers under half of the shortfall, and the cause of the remainder is unknown. V and J calls and clone size follow that table, whereas D and trimming were derived from the DNA. The sample's table lists a count of about 110,000 clones. 0.59% of the sample belongs to the ten largest clones.

The V and J segments used are TRBV7-2 and TRBJ2-1, with 11 middle bases fitting TRBD2. This clonotype was obtained from a man between 50 and 59 years old in good health and CMV-seronegative. The sequenced material came from PBMCs. The CDR3 region: CASRPRLAGNNEQFF. DNA sequence: TGTGCCAGCAGACCCAGACTAGCGGGAAACAATGAGCAGTTCTTC.